This TCR beta chain was recovered during a study of blood T cell repertoires in COVID-19. Study-level information: The United States, Italy and Spain were the sources of the acute and convalescent COVID-19 samples.

The CDR3 has 14 residues. Deletions cut 7 bases from V and 0 bases from J, with 11 bases between. Germline loops: CDR1 SGHNT, CDR2 YENEEA. Per the study methods: It was from reference gene primer amplification that nucleated cell counts were estimated. Profiled with immunoSEQ multiplex PCR; TCRdb holds only in-frame clones, not every one. Clone size and the V and J calls come from that table; the DNA yielded D and trimming. Among some 250,000 clones listed, 80% to 90% were seen once. Clinical history as reported by participants underpinned cohort assignment. Cohort 3 recovery required two negative PCRs, clearance, or symptom resolution.

Sequencing input: PBMCs or T cells enriched from blood (not recorded which). The chain links TRBV11-3 to TRBJ2-3; tentative D call: TRBD2 (5 bases). The TCR was taken from a man aged 35-49 years who had recovered from COVID-19. This CDR3 is CASTFLASTDTQYF. The CDR3 DNA is TGTGCCAGCACCTTCCTAGCCAGCACAGATACGCAGTATTTT.